The 14 T cell receptor beta chains given below trace back to one sample, sequenced in a study of blood T cell repertoires in COVID-19 (dated by TCRdb to the early 2020s). The library was built by means of the immunoSEQ multiplex PCR assay. In TCRdb, the immuneACCESS table is reduced to in-frame sequences with V and J assigned. These tables do not hold every clone; where another copy was compared, an unresolved V gene accounts for under half, and the others remain unexplained. A total of 200,000 or so clones appear in this sample, roughly 88% of them only once. The ten largest clones represent 2% to 2.5% of the sample. The specimen sequenced was PBMCs or T cells enriched from blood (not recorded which). The receptor source for this set is a woman aged 40 to 49 with acute COVID-19.

The chain couples TRBV4-3 to TRBJ2-1; 12 nucleotides line up with TRBD1. The junction had 13 bases not matched to a gene; V was cut back by 4 bases and J by 12 bases. The CDR3 consists of 16 residues. The germline V gene encodes CDR1 LGHNA and CDR2 YSLEER. In nucleotides, the CDR3 is TGCGCCAGCAGCCTAGCGCCGGGACAGGGGGCACCTATGCAGTTCTTC. The encoded protein is CASSLAPGQGAPMQFF.

The rearrangement joins TRBV23-1 to TRBJ2-1; 7 nucleotides agree with TRBD1. TRBV23-1 is placed among ORFs of uncertain function. There are 18 residues in the CDR3. J was trimmed by 2 bases and V by 4 bases; bases with no gene match: 14. CDR3 nucleotide sequence: TGCGCCAGCAGTCGCATCCACAGGGGTCGGAGCACCTACAATGAGCAGTTCTTC. Protein: CASSRIHRGRSTYNEQFF.

The V and J genes are TRBV7-9 and TRBJ1-5, with D perhaps TRBD1 (5 bases). Trimming took 5 bases from V and 5 from J, leaving 10 bases between them. The CDR3 is 13 residues long. Looked up from germline, CDR1 is SEHNR and CDR2 is FQNEAQ (reference sequence). CDR3 loop: CASSRDWDQPQHF. DNA for the CDR3: TGTGCCAGCAGCCGGGACTGGGATCAGCCCCAGCATTTT.

This chain links TRBV11-2 with TRBJ1-1; the match to TRBD1 covers 7 bases. Germline loops: CDR1 SGHAT, CDR2 FQNNGV. The length of the CDR3 is 11 residues. The J segment lost 12 bases and the V segment lost 4 bases, leaving 5 bases of the junction unmatched. DNA for the CDR3: TGTGCCAGCAGCTATAGGGGGCCACCTTTCTTT. Encoded protein: CASSYRGPPFF.

V and J are TRBV10-3 and TRBJ2-1; 7 bases are a match to TRBD1. The CDR3 contains 15 residues. The V and J ends lost 0 bases and 6 bases, in that order; junction bases with no gene match: 5. Germline CDR1 ENHRY, CDR2 SYGVKD. CDR3 coding DNA: TGTGCCATCAGTGAGTCGGCGGCAGGGGGCAATGAGCAGTTCTTC. Amino acid sequence: CAISESAAGGNEQFF.

V gene TRBV27 combines with J gene TRBJ2-2, with D perhaps TRBD1 (6 bases). The V end was cut by 6 bases, the J end by 4 bases, with 12 bases between. This CDR3 is 14 amino acids long. Germline V gives CDR1 MNHEY, CDR2 SMNVEV (reference sequence). CDR3 coding DNA: TGTGCCAGCAGCGACAGGCACACCACCGGGGAGCTGTTTTTT. It is translated as CASSDRHTTGELFF.

This chain joins TRBV5-4 and TRBJ2-5, with 9 bases identical to TRBD2. Germline assignment: CDR1 SGHNT and CDR2 YYREEE (reference sequence). This CDR3 has 13 residues. The V and J ends lost 2 bases and 8 bases, in that order; junction bases with no gene match: 4. For the CDR3, the DNA is TGTGCCAGCAGCTTAGTTAGCGGGGGAACCCAGTACTTC. Translated, it gives CASSLVSGGTQYF. Variable domain in full (rest from reference TRBV5-4 and TRBJ2-5): ETGVTQSPTHLIKTRGQQVTLRCSSQSGHNTVSWYQQALGQGPQFIFQYYREEENGRGNFPPRFSGLQFPNYSSELNVNALELDDSALYLCASSLVSGGTQYFGPGTRLLVL.

This clone was found once. For the CDR3, the DNA is TGTGCCAGCAGCGCCCGCCCCGGGACTGAAGCTTTCTTT. Its translation is CASSARPGTEAFF. The chain employs TRBV9 and TRBJ1-1; D not certain. Germline V lookup: CDR1 SGDLS, CDR2 YYNGEE. V lost 3 bases, J lost 5 bases, and 11 bases lay in between. The length of the CDR3 is 13 residues.

This chain links TRBV2 with TRBJ1-2, with D uncertain. CDR1 and CDR2 (germline): SNHLY, FYNNEI. The CDR3 spans 15 residues. Trimming removed 4 bases at V and 2 bases at J, with 14 bases between. CDR3 sequence (DNA): TGTGCCAGCAGTGTTACCACACCCGAAAACTATGGCTACACCTTC. It specifies CASSVTTPENYGYTF.

This sequence joins TRBV18 and TRBJ2-1, with a weak D call TRBD2 (6 bases). Germline V gene data show CDR1 as KGHSH and CDR2 as LQKENI. This CDR3 is 15 amino acids long. The V end lost 3 bases, the J end lost 6 bases, and 15 bases lay between the germline ends. The CDR3 loop is CASSPYRDSLNEQFF. CDR3 in DNA: TGTGCCAGCTCACCCTACCGGGACTCCCTCAATGAGCAGTTCTTC.

The chain uses TRBV19 and TRBJ1-5, with TRBD1 matching over 8 bases. The CDR3 is made up of 15 amino acids. V shed 5 bases, J shed 4 bases, and the junction held 7 bases outside the gene matches. The V gene's germline CDR1 is LNHDA and CDR2 SQIVND (reference sequence). The CDR3 sequence: CASSLQGANNQPQHF. In DNA, the CDR3 is TGTGCCAGTAGTCTCCAGGGGGCTAATAATCAGCCCCAGCATTTT. Drawing the rest from reference TRBV19 and TRBJ1-5, the complete variable domain is DGGITQSPKYLFRKEGQNVTLSCEQNLNHDAMYWYRQDPGQGLRLIYYSQIVNDFQKGDIAEGYSVSREKKESFPLTVTSAQKNPTAFYLCASSLQGANNQPQHFGDGTRLSIL.

The chain employs TRBV4-3 and TRBJ2-7; the D gene is possibly TRBD2 (5 bases). The CDR3 totals 13 residues. CDR1 is LGHNA and CDR2 is YSLEER in the germline V gene. The V gene lost 4 bases and the J gene lost 6 bases, with 13 bases spanning the gap. CDR3 in DNA: TGCGCCAGCAGCCCCCTGGCGGGCTCCGAGCAGTACTTC. It translates to CASSPLAGSEQYF.

The CDR3 sequence is CSVPRGRSRAYNEQFF. CDR3 in DNA: TGCAGCGTCCCTCGGGGTCGGTCTCGCGCCTACAATGAGCAGTTCTTC. This sequence joins TRBV29-1 and TRBJ2-1; TRBD2 might be the D (5 bases). Germline loops: CDR1 SQVTM, CDR2 ANQGSEA. Trimming pared 6 bases from V and 2 bases from J, leaving 20 bases between. The CDR3 extends over 16 amino acids.

The rearrangement joins TRBV5-4 to TRBJ1-3, with TRBD1 as a possible D gene (6 bases). Germline V CDR1 and CDR2: SGHNT, YYREEE (reference sequence). The CDR3 runs 14 residues. V gave up 2 bases and J gave up 2 bases, with 8 bases separating them. The CDR3 DNA follows: TGTGCCAGCAGCTTACAGGGAGCTGGAAACACCATATATTTT. Residues: CASSLQGAGNTIYF.